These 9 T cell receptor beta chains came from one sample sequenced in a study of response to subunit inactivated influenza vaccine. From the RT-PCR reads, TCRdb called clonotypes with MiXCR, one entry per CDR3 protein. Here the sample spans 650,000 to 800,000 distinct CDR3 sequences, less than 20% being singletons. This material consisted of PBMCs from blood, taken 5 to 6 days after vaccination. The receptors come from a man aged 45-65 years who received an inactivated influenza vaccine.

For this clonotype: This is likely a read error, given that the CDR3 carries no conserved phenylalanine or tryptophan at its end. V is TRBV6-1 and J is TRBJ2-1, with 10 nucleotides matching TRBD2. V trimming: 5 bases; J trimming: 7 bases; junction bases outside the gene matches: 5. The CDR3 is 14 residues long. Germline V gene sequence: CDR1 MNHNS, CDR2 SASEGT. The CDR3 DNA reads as TGTGCCAGCAGTATTGTGACTAGCGGGAATGAGCAGTTCTTA. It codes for CASSIVTSGNEQFL.

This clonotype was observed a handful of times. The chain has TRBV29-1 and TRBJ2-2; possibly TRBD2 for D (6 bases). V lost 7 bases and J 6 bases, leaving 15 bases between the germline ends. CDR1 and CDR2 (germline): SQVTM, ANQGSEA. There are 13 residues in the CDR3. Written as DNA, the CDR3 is TGCAGCGGCCGCGGGACGCGGCCCGGGGAGCTGTTTTTT. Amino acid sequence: CSGRGTRPGELFF.

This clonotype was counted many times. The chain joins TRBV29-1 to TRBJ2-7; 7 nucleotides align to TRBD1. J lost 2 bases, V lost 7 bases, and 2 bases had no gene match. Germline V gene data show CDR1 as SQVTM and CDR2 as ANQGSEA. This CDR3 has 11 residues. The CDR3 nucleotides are TGCAGCGGGGGACAGACCTACGAGCAGTACTTC. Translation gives CSGGQTYEQYF.

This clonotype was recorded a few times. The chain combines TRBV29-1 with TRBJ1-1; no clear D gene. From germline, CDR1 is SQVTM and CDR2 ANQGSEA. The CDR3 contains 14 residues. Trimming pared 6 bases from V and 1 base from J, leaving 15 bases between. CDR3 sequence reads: CSVAQVQGNTEAFF. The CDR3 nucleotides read TGCAGCGTAGCTCAGGTTCAAGGGAACACTGAAGCTTTCTTT.

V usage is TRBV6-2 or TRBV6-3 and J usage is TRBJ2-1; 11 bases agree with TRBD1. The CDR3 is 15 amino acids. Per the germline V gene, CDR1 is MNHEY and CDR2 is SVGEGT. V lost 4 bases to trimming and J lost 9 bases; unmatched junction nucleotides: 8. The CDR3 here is CASSSGQGVYGEQFF. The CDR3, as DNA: TGTGCCAGCAGTTCGGGACAGGGGGTTTATGGTGAGCAGTTCTTC.

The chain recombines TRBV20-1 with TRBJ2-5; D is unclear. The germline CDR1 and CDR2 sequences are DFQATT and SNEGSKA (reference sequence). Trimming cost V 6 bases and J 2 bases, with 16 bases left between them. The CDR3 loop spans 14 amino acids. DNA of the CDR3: TGCAGTGCCACTGATAATATTATACAAGAGACCCAGTACTTC. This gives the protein CSATDNIIQETQYF.

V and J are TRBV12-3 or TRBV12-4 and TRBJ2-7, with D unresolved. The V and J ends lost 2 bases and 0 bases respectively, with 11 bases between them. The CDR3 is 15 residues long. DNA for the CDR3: TGTGCCAGCAGTTTACAGGCAGGCCACTCCTACGAGCAGTACTTC. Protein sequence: CASSLQAGHSYEQYF.

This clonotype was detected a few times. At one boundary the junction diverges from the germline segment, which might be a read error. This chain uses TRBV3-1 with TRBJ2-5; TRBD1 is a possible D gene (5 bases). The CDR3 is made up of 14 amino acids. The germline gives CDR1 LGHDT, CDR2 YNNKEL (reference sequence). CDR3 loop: CASSQAGYQETQYF. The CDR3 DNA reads TGCGCCAGCAGCCAAGCAGGGTACCAAGAGACCCAGTACTTC.

The CDR3 bases are TGTGCCAGCAGCGGGGCTAACTATGGCTACACCTTC. Protein sequence: CASSGANYGYTF. This chain links TRBV7-2 with TRBJ1-2, with D hard to call. The CDR3 loop spans 12 amino acids. Germline V gene data show CDR1 as SGHTA and CDR2 as FQGNSA. Trimming pared 5 bases from V and 0 bases from J, leaving 4 bases between.